The 20 T cell receptor beta chains below all came from one sample that was sequenced in a study of post-analysis software for immune sequencing data. General observations from the study: Patients carried five TRBV segments more frequently than controls did, and TRBV5-6, TRBV5-1 and TRBV20-1 were among them.

Unique molecular identifiers had been added to the TCR beta cDNA libraries. TCRdb reprocessed the PCR reads with MiXCR, giving one entry per CDR3 protein. The data contain some 690,000 distinct CDR3 sequences, roughly three fifths of them singletons. Their recognized antigens are unknown. Sequences were obtained from blood. Receptors originate from a girl aged 2-10 years with multiple sclerosis.

The chain couples TRBV2 to TRBJ2-3; D may be TRBD2 (5 bases). Per germline, CDR1 SNHLY and CDR2 FYNNEI. The ends were cut back, 5 bases at V and 7 bases at J, with 16 bases in the middle. The CDR3 totals 14 residues. The CDR3 coding sequence is TGTGCCAGCAGTCGGGGTTTTGACGCGAATACGCAGTATTTT. Its translation is CASSRGFDANTQYF.

At least ten counts were recorded for this clonotype. This chain joins TRBV12-3 or TRBV12-4 and TRBJ2-5, with 9 bases fitting TRBD2. The CDR3 is 16 residues long. The V gene end was trimmed by 1 base and the J gene end by 0 bases; junction bases not matched to a gene: 3. The CDR3 loop reads CASSLGLAGNQETQYF. As DNA, the CDR3 is TGTGCCAGCAGTTTAGGCCTAGCGGGGAACCAAGAGACCCAGTACTTC.

The CDR3 spells CSARDPSAPVVDTQYF. CDR3 nucleotides: TGCAGTGCTAGAGATCCGTCGGCCCCGGTTGTAGATACGCAGTATTTT. The V call is TRBV20-1, the J call TRBJ2-3; D call uncertain. With 0 bases removed from V and 5 bases from J, the gap between germline ends came to 18 bases. This CDR3 is built from 16 residues. The V gene's germline CDR1 is DFQATT and CDR2 SNEGSKA (reference sequence).

The chain carries TRBV6-6 and TRBJ2-5, with TRBD2 matching over 7 bases. V shed 5 bases, J shed 9 bases, and the junction held 9 bases outside the gene matches. This CDR3 region has 13 residues. Per germline, CDR1 MNHNY and CDR2 SVGAGI (reference sequence). CDR3 sequence: CASSGRERDPQYF. CDR3 nucleotide sequence: TGTGCCAGCAGTGGCAGGGAGCGGGACCCCCAGTACTTC.

CDR3 residues: CSALAQGSEQYF. The CDR3 bases are TGCAGCGCCTTAGCACAGGGAAGCGAGCAGTACTTC. V is TRBV29-1 and J is TRBJ2-7; D may be TRBD1 (6 bases). Trimming removed 7 bases from V and 6 bases from J, with 16 bases in between. This CDR3 region has 12 residues. Germline CDR1 reads SQVTM; CDR2 reads ANQGSEA.

J is TRBJ2-1 and V is TRBV20-1; 14 bases map to TRBD2. CDR3 length: 16 residues. Germline CDR1 and CDR2: DFQATT and SNEGSKA (reference sequence). CDR3 nucleotides: TGCAGCGTCCCGGGACTAGCGGGAGCATTGGACAATGAGCAGTTCTTC. Residues: CSVPGLAGALDNEQFF.

The chain recombines TRBV7-2 with TRBJ2-1; unclear D gene. CDR1 is SGHTA and CDR2 is FQGNSA in the germline V gene. The CDR3 length is 18 residues. Trimming cost V 5 bases and J 0 bases, with 20 bases left between them. CDR3 sequence: CASSRIPKQTSSYNEQFF. For the CDR3, the DNA is TGTGCCAGCAGCCGCATCCCTAAACAGACCAGCTCCTACAATGAGCAGTTCTTC.

V gene TRBV7-9 combines with J gene TRBJ2-1, with TRBD2 matching 10 bases. V shed 8 bases and J 9 bases; nucleotides not matched to a gene: 13. The CDR3 extends over 15 amino acids. Germline V gives CDR1 SEHNR, CDR2 FQNEAQ (reference sequence). The CDR3 nucleotides read TGTGCCAGCTCTTTAGCGGGAGGAGTTTCGATTGAGCAGTTCTTC. Translating it yields CASSLAGGVSIEQFF.

This clonotype was detected only a few times. The rearrangement joins TRBV20-1 to TRBJ2-5; 7 bases fit TRBD2. The CDR3 has 14 amino acids. The V segment lost 3 bases and the J segment 3 bases; nucleotides outside the gene matches: 7. Germline lookup yields CDR1 DFQATT and CDR2 SNEGSKA (reference sequence). The CDR3 region is CSASAGEVEETQYF. Written as DNA, the CDR3 is TGCAGTGCTAGTGCGGGAGAGGTAGAAGAGACCCAGTACTTC.

A few counts support this clonotype. V gene TRBV14 combines with J gene TRBJ2-1; 9 nucleotides agree with TRBD2. This CDR3 has 20 residues. The V gene end was trimmed by 0 bases and the J gene end by 0 bases; junction bases not matched to a gene: 12. Germline-derived CDR1 and CDR2 are SGHDN and FVKESK. The DNA for the CDR3 is TGTGCCAGCAGCCAAGATCTAGGACTAGCGCCCAAGAGCTCCTACAATGAGCAGTTCTTC. Protein sequence: CASSQDLGLAPKSSYNEQFF.

This sequence joins TRBV13 and TRBJ2-3; the D gene is possibly TRBD2 (6 bases). Germline V gene lookup returns CDR1 PRHDT and CDR2 FYEKMQ (reference sequence). This CDR3 spans 15 amino acids. The V and J ends lost 4 bases and 0 bases respectively, with 11 bases between them. The CDR3 region is CASSSDRESTDTQYF. CDR3 DNA sequence: TGTGCCAGCAGCTCCGACCGGGAGAGCACAGATACGCAGTATTTT.

This clonotype was detected only a few times. The chain couples TRBV20-1 to TRBJ1-2; 7 nucleotides match TRBD1. Looked up from germline, CDR1 is DFQATT and CDR2 is SNEGSKA (reference sequence). CDR3 length: 13 amino acids. Trimming took 3 bases from V and 3 from J; bases not matched to a gene: 4. CDR3 sequence (DNA): TGCAGTGCTAGGACAGGGAAAGACTATGGCTACACCTTC. The encoded protein is CSARTGKDYGYTF.

The chain uses TRBV20-1 and TRBJ2-5; unclear D gene. Germline V gene lookup returns CDR1 DFQATT and CDR2 SNEGSKA (reference sequence). The V end lost 3 bases, the J end lost 1 base, and 9 bases lay between the germline ends. This CDR3 has 13 residues. CDR3 protein: CSASKRLQETQYF. The CDR3 nucleotides read TGCAGTGCTAGCAAGCGCCTCCAAGAGACCCAGTACTTC.

Here the CDR3 DNA reads TGTGCCAGCAGTTTTACCCCAACTTTCTACACCTTC. This translates into CASSFTPTFYTF. The rearrangement links TRBV12-3 or TRBV12-4 to TRBJ1-2; D is undetermined. Between the trimmed V and J ends, which lost 3 bases and 10 bases, there was a span of 12 bases. This CDR3 contains 12 residues.

The rearrangement uses TRBV4-1 and TRBJ1-1; D gene ambiguous. CDR3 size: 17 residues. Germline V lookup: CDR1 MGHRA, CDR2 YSYEKL. V was cut by 0 bases and J by 0 bases, with 14 bases left in between. CDR3 sequence: CASSQDENRGMNTEAFF. The CDR3 bases are TGCGCCAGCAGCCAAGACGAGAATAGAGGCATGAACACTGAAGCTTTCTTT.

The chain employs TRBV10-3 and TRBJ2-7; weak D call: TRBD1 (5 bases). CDR3 length: 17 residues. Trimming pared 2 bases from V and 0 bases from J, leaving 17 bases between. Germline CDR1 ENHRY, CDR2 SYGVKD. CDR3 protein: CAISEGYQGADSYEQYF. CDR3 bases: TGTGCCATCAGTGAGGGGTATCAAGGGGCCGACTCCTACGAGCAGTACTTC.

The genes are TRBV20-1 and TRBJ1-2; perhaps TRBD1 as D (6 bases). The CDR3 has 15 residues. Trimming took off 5 bases at V and 0 bases at J, with 16 bases between the two ends. From germline, CDR1 is DFQATT and CDR2 SNEGSKA (reference sequence). The CDR3 reads CSARGGDGANYGYTF. The CDR3, as DNA: TGCAGTGCTCGAGGGGGGGACGGAGCTAACTATGGCTACACCTTC.

The chain combines TRBV29-1 with TRBJ2-7; D unclear. V shed 0 bases and J shed 6 bases, with 12 bases lying between them. The CDR3 covers 13 residues. From germline, CDR1 is SQVTM and CDR2 ANQGSEA. The CDR3 protein is CSVEDQWGGEQYF. CDR3 sequence (DNA): TGCAGCGTTGAAGATCAATGGGGTGGCGAGCAGTACTTC.

This clonotype occurred a few times. The rearrangement joins TRBV7-9 to TRBJ2-1, with 8 bases matching TRBD2. V was clipped by 5 bases and J by 6 bases; unmatched bases: 12. The CDR3 length is 16 residues. The germline gives CDR1 SEHNR, CDR2 FQNEAQ (reference sequence). The CDR3 spells CASSPISGIRLNEQFF. CDR3 DNA: TGTGCCAGCAGCCCGATTAGCGGGATCCGACTCAATGAGCAGTTCTTC.

This clonotype occurred a few times. V is TRBV5-1 and J is TRBJ1-5; no reliable D call. The germline V gene has CDR1 SGHRS and CDR2 YFSETQ. This CDR3 spans 14 amino acids. Trimming stripped 0 bases from V and 5 bases from J, with 9 bases between. CDR3 bases: TGCGCCAGCAGCTTGGAAAGGTGGGATCAGCCCCAGCATTTT. Translation: CASSLERWDQPQHF. Using reference TRBV5-1 and TRBJ1-5 for the parts outside the CDR3, the full variable domain is KAGVTQTPRYLIKTRGQQVTLSCSPISGHRSVSWYQQTPGQGLQFLFEYFSETQRNKGNFPGRFSGRQFSNSRSEMNVSTLELGDSALYLCASSLERWDQPQHFGDGTRLSIL.